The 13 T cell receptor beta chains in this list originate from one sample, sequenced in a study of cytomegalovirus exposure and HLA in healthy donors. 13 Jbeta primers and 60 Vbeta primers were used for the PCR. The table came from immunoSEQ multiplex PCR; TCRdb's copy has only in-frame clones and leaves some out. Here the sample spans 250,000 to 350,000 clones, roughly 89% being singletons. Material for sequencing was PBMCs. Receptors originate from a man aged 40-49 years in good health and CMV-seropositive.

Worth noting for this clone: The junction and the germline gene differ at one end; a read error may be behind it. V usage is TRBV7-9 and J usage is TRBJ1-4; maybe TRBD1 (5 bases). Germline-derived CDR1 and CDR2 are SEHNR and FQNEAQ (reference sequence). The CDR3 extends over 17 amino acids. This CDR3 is CSSSSSRTSGSNEKLFF. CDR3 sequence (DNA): TGTTCCAGCAGCTCTAGTCGGACAAGCGGGTCGAATGAAAAACTGTTTTTT.

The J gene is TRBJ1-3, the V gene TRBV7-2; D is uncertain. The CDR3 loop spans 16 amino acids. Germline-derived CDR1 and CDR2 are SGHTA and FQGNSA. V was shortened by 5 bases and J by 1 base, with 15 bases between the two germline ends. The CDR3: CASSPQTGLSGNTIYF. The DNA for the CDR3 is TGTGCCAGCAGCCCCCAGACCGGACTATCTGGAAACACCATATATTTT.

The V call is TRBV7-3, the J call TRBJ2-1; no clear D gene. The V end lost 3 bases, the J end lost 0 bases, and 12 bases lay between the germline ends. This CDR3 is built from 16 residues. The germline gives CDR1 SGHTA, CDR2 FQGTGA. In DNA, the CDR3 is TGTGCCAGCAGCTTGAATAGCCGGAGCTCCTACAATGAGCAGTTCTTC. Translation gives CASSLNSRSSYNEQFF.

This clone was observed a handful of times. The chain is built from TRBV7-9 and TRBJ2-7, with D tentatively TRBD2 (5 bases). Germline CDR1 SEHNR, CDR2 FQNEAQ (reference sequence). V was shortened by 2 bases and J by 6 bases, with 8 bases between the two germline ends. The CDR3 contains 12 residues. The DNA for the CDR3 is TGTGCCAGCAGCTTAAGCGGCGGCGAGCAGTACTTC. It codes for CASSLSGGEQYF.

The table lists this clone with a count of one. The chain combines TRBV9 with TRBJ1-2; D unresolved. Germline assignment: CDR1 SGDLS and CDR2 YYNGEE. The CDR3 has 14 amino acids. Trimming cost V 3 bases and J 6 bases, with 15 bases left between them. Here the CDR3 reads CASSATLTRDGYTF. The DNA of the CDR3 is TGTGCCAGCAGCGCCACCTTGACAAGAGATGGCTACACCTTC.

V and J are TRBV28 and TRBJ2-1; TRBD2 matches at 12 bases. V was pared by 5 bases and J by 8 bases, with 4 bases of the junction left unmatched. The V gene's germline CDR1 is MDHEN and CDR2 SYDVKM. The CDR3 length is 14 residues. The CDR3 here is CASSLAGGRDEQFF. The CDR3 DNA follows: TGTGCCAGCAGTCTAGCGGGAGGGAGGGATGAGCAGTTCTTC. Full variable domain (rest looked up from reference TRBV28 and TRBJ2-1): DVKVTQSSRYLVKRTGEKVFLECVQDMDHENMFWYRQDPGLGLRLIYFSYDVKMKEKGDIPEGYSVSREKKERFSLILESASTNQTSMYLCASSLAGGRDEQFFGPGTRLTVL.

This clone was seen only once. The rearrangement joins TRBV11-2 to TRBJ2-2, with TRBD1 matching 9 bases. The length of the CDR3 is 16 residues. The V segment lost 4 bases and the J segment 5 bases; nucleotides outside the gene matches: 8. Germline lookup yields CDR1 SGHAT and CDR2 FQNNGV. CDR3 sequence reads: CASSSGGQGRTGELFF. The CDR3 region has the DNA TGTGCCAGCAGCTCAGGGGGACAGGGCAGGACCGGGGAGCTGTTTTTT.

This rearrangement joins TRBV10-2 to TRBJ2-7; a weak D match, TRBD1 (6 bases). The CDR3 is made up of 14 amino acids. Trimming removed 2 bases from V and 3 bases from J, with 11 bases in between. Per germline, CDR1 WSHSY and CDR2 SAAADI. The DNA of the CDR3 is TGCGCCAGCAGTGAGCCGGGACACCTCTACGAGCAGTACTTC. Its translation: CASSEPGHLYEQYF.

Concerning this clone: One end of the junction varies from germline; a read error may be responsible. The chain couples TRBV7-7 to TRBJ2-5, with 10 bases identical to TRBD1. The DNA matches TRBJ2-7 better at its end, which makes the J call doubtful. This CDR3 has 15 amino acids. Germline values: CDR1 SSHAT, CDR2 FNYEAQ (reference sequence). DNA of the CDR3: TGTGCTAGCAGCCGGGGGACAGGGGCGGGAAACGAGCAGTACTTC. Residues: CASSRGTGAGNEQYF.

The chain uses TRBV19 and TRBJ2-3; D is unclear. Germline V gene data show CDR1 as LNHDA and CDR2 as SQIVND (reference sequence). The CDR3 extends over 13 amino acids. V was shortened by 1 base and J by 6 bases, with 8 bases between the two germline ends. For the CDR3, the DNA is TGTGCCAGTAGTATAGTCCCGCGGGATACGCAGTATTTT. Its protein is CASSIVPRDTQYF.

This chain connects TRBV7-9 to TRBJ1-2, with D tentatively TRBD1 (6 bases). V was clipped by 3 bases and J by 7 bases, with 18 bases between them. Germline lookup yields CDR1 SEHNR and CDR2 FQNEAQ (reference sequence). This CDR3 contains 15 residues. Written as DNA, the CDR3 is TGTGCCAGCAGCTTTACAGGGCGTTTGTTGGGTGGCTACACCTTC. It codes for CASSFTGRLLGGYTF.

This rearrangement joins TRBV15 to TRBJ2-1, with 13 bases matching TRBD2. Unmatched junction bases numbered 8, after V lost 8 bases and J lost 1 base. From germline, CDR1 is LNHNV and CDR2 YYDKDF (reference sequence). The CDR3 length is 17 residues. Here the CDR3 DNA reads TGTGCCACCCACGGACTAGCGGGAGAGGGGTCCTACAATGAGCAGTTCTTC. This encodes CATHGLAGEGSYNEQFF. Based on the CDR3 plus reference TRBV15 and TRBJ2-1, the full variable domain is DAMVIQNPRYQVTQFGKPVTLSCSQTLNHNVMYWYQQKSSQAPKLLFHYYDKDFNNEADTPDNFQSRRPNTSFCFLDIRSPGLGDTAMYLCATHGLAGEGSYNEQFFGPGTRLTVL.

CDR3 nucleotides: TGTGCCAGCAGCCAAGGGGAGCTGTACGAGCAGTACTTC. Its translation is CASSQGELYEQYF. This chain links TRBV14 with TRBJ2-7; a possible D gene is TRBD2 (5 bases). CDR1 is SGHDN, CDR2 FVKESK, per germline. The CDR3 extends over 13 amino acids. The V gene lost 1 base and the J gene lost 4 bases, with 8 bases spanning the gap.